This paragraph covers one T cell receptor (beta chain) sequence. Its antigen is still unknown. Method: immunoSEQ multiplex PCR; TCRdb's copy keeps in-frame clones and lacks some. Among 70,000 to 80,000 clones listed, about 93% were seen once. The sample belongs to a study of cytomegalovirus exposure and HLA in healthy donors. Study results and caveats: One later analysis, an examination of the 90 to 150 validation repertoires, found that first-cohort TCR clusters tended to co-occur in them.

The donors were part of the validation cohort, which consisted of about 130 subjects and was separate from the first cohort of roughly 620 subjects. Germline CDR1 MNHNY, CDR2 SVGAGI (reference sequence). The CDR3 spans 16 residues. With V trimmed by 6 bases and J by 6 bases, 14 bases remained unmatched. V usage is TRBV6-6 and J usage is TRBJ2-1; 7 bases are a match to TRBD2. Specimen: PBMCs. The receptor's source is a woman aged 18-29 years in good health and CMV-seronegative. The chain's CDR3 is CASRIFAGVVGNEQFF. The CDR3 nucleotides read TGTGCCAGCAGAATTTTTGCGGGAGTGGTTGGCAATGAGCAGTTCTTC.